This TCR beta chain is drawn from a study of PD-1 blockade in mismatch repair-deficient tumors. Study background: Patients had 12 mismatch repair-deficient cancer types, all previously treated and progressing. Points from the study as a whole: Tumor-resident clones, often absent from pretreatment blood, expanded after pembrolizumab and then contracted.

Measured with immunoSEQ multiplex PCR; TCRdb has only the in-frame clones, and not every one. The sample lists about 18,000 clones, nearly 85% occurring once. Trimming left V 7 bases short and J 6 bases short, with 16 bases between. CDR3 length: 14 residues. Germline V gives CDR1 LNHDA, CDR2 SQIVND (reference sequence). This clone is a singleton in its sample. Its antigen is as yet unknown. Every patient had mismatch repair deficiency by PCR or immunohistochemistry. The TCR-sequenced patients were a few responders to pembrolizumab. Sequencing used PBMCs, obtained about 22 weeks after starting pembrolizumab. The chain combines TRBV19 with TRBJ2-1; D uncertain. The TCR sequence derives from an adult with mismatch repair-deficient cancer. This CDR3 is CASTPFDRLNEQFF. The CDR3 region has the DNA TGTGCCAGTACCCCATTCGATCGACTCAATGAGCAGTTCTTC. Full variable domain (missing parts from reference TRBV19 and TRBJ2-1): DGGITQSPKYLFRKEGQNVTLSCEQNLNHDAMYWYRQDPGQGLRLIYYSQIVNDFQKGDIAEGYSVSREKKESFPLTVTSAQKNPTAFYLCASTPFDRLNEQFFGPGTRLTVL.